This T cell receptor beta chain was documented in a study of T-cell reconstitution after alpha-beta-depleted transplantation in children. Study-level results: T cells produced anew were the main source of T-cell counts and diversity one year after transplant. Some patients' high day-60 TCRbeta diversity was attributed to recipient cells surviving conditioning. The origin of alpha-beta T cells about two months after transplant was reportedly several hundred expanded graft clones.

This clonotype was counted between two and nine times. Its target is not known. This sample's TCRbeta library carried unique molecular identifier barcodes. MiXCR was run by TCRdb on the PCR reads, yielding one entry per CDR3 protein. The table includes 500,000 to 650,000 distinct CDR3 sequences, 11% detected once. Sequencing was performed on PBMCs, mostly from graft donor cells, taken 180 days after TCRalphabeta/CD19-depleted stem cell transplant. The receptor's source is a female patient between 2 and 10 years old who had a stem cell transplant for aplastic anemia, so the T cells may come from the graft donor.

In DNA, the CDR3 is TGCGCCAGCAGCTTGGGGGACACGCAGCAGTTCTTC. It yields the protein CASSLGDTQQFF. The gene calls are TRBV5-1 and TRBJ2-1, with D maybe TRBD1 (6 bases). In germline, CDR1 is SGHRS, CDR2 YFSETQ. This CDR3 spans 12 amino acids. Between the trimmed V and J ends, which lost 0 bases and 11 bases, there was a span of 9 bases.